The rows below give T cell receptor beta chains drawn from one sample of a study of response to subunit inactivated influenza vaccine. TCRdb analysed the RT-PCR reads with MiXCR anew, one entry per CDR3 protein. Here the sample spans some 570,000 distinct CDR3 sequences, around 11% being singletons. The same data also went into a second study, on T cells expressing NK-cell markers.

The sample consisted of PBMCs from blood, taken on the day of vaccination. The receptors originated from a man aged 50 or older who received an inactivated influenza vaccine. CDR3s include the opening cysteine and the closing phenylalanine or tryptophan. The order of the fields is clone size, J gene, D gene, V gene, CDR3 protein, CDR3 DNA. D genes are given only for firm matches. For some rows the clone size is stated as once, few or many, or as a class when expanded; others skip it.

clone size: NA; J gene: TRBJ2-2; D gene: NA; V gene: TRBV20-1; CDR3 protein: CSAIRHTTGELFF; CDR3 DNA: TGCAGTGCTATCCGACATACGACCGGGGAGCTGTTTTTT
clone size: few; J gene: TRBJ2-3; D gene: NA; V gene: TRBV7-2; CDR3 protein: CASSLVGLSNTQYF; CDR3 DNA: TGTGCCAGCAGCTTAGTGGGACTCTCTAATACGCAGTATTTT
clone size: NA; J gene: TRBJ2-1; D gene: TRBD2; V gene: TRBV5-1; CDR3 protein: CASSLDPSGRARNEQFF; CDR3 DNA: TGCGCCAGCAGCTTGGACCCAAGCGGGAGGGCCAGGAATGAGCAGTTCTTC
clone size: NA; J gene: TRBJ1-1; D gene: NA; V gene: TRBV20-1; CDR3 protein: CSARRDTSLPGAFF; CDR3 DNA: TGCAGTGCTAGACGGGACACGTCCCTGCCTGGAGCTTTCTTT
clone size: few; J gene: TRBJ2-7; D gene: TRBD1; V gene: TRBV12-3/TRBV12-4; CDR3 protein: CASREAGTGTYEQYF; CDR3 DNA: TGTGCCAGCAGAGAAGCCGGGACAGGGACCTACGAGCAGTACTTC
clone size: many; J gene: TRBJ2-2; D gene: TRBD2; V gene: TRBV10-3; CDR3 protein: CAITSSGNTGELFF; CDR3 DNA: TGTGCCATCACGTCTAGCGGGAACACCGGGGAGCTGTTTTTT
clone size: many; J gene: TRBJ2-1; D gene: TRBD1; V gene: TRBV5-1; CDR3 protein: CASSQGTEAVDEQFF; CDR3 DNA: TGCGCCAGCAGCCAAGGGACAGAAGCCGTCGATGAGCAGTTCTTC
clone size: few; J gene: TRBJ2-5; D gene: TRBD1; V gene: TRBV6-5; CDR3 protein: CASSFKAGGLETQYF; CDR3 DNA: TGTGCCAGCAGTTTTAAAGCAGGGGGTTTAGAGACCCAGTACTTC
clone size: NA; J gene: TRBJ2-3; D gene: NA; V gene: TRBV7-6; CDR3 protein: CASSLENTDTQYF; CDR3 DNA: TGTGCCAGCAGCTTAGAAAACACAGATACGCAGTATTTT
clone size: few; J gene: TRBJ2-1; D gene: TRBD2; V gene: TRBV24-1; CDR3 protein: CATSPLAGGSYNEQFF; CDR3 DNA: TGTGCCACCAGTCCCCTAGCGGGGGGCTCCTACAATGAGCAGTTCTTC
clone size: NA; J gene: TRBJ2-1; D gene: NA; V gene: TRBV4-1; CDR3 protein: CASSRESAGYNEQFF; CDR3 DNA: TGCGCCAGCAGCCGCGAATCCGCGGGGTATAATGAGCAGTTCTTC
clone size: NA; J gene: TRBJ2-1; D gene: NA; V gene: TRBV7-9; CDR3 protein: CASTPGRAEQFF; CDR3 DNA: TGTGCCAGCACCCCCGGTAGGGCTGAGCAGTTCTTC
clone size: few; J gene: TRBJ2-7; D gene: TRBD2; V gene: TRBV6-1; CDR3 protein: CASSETSGGIVQYF; CDR3 DNA: TGTGCCAGCAGTGAGACTAGCGGGGGCATAGTGCAGTACTTC
clone size: many; J gene: TRBJ2-7; D gene: TRBD2; V gene: TRBV29-1; CDR3 protein: CSVRGLAGGYEQYF; CDR3 DNA: TGCAGCGTTAGGGGACTAGCGGGAGGGTACGAGCAGTACTTC
clone size: many; J gene: TRBJ2-1; D gene: TRBD1; V gene: TRBV11-2; CDR3 protein: CASSLESGGEQFF; CDR3 DNA: TGTGCCAGCAGCTTAGAGTCAGGGGGAGAACAGTTCTTC
clone size: many; J gene: TRBJ2-7; D gene: TRBD1; V gene: TRBV20-1; CDR3 protein: CSASPDRGIHYEQYF; CDR3 DNA: TGCAGTGCTTCCCCGGACAGGGGAATTCACTACGAGCAGTACTTC
clone size: few; J gene: TRBJ2-5; D gene: TRBD2; V gene: TRBV4-2; CDR3 protein: CASSQEKGLAGGGGETQYF; CDR3 DNA: TGTGCCAGCAGCCAAGAAAAGGGTCTAGCGGGAGGGGGAGGAGAGACCCAGTACTTC
clone size: NA; J gene: TRBJ2-2; D gene: NA; V gene: TRBV2; CDR3 protein: CASSTRGMPNTGELFF; CDR3 DNA: TGTGCCAGCAGCACACGCGGGATGCCGAACACCGGGGAGCTGTTTTTT
clone size: NA; J gene: TRBJ2-3; D gene: NA; V gene: TRBV14; CDR3 protein: CASSRSNGGRLGTDTQYF; CDR3 DNA: TGTGCCAGCAGCCGATCGAATGGGGGACGCTTGGGCACAGATACGCAGTATTTT
clone size: few; J gene: TRBJ1-4; D gene: NA; V gene: TRBV27; CDR3 protein: CASKGPNNEKLFF; CDR3 DNA: TGTGCCAGCAAGGGACCGAATAATGAAAAACTGTTTTTT
clone size: NA; J gene: TRBJ2-1; D gene: TRBD2; V gene: TRBV5-4; CDR3 protein: CASSLDSGSWDEQFF; CDR3 DNA: TGTGCCAGCAGCTTGGATAGCGGGAGTTGGGATGAGCAGTTCTTC
clone size: NA; J gene: TRBJ2-7; D gene: TRBD1; V gene: TRBV5-1; CDR3 protein: CASSPFSRGQPSHEQYF; CDR3 DNA: TGCGCCAGCAGTCCGTTCTCCCGGGGACAGCCCTCGCACGAGCAGTACTTC
clone size: NA; J gene: TRBJ2-7; D gene: TRBD2; V gene: TRBV7-9; CDR3 protein: CASSLGLAGEDEQYF; CDR3 DNA: TGTGCCAGCAGCCTTGGACTAGCGGGAGAGGACGAGCAGTACTTC
clone size: many; J gene: TRBJ2-4; D gene: NA; V gene: TRBV12-3/TRBV12-4; CDR3 protein: CASSSRDAKNIQYF; CDR3 DNA: TGTGCCAGCAGTTCCCGGGACGCCAAAAACATTCAGTACTTC
clone size: few; J gene: TRBJ2-1; D gene: TRBD2; V gene: TRBV12-3/TRBV12-4; CDR3 protein: CASSLAAASGRFNEQFF; CDR3 DNA: TGTGCCAGCAGTTTAGCCGCGGCTAGCGGGAGGTTCAATGAGCAGTTCTTC
clone size: NA; J gene: TRBJ1-2; D gene: NA; V gene: TRBV5-1; CDR3 protein: CASSPNRGKHGYTF; CDR3 DNA: TGCGCCAGCAGCCCTAACCGGGGGAAACATGGCTACACCTTC
clone size: few; J gene: TRBJ2-7; D gene: TRBD1; V gene: TRBV5-1; CDR3 protein: CASSPDRGLSEQYF; CDR3 DNA: TGCGCCAGCAGCCCGGACAGGGGCCTGAGCGAGCAGTACTTC
clone size: NA; J gene: TRBJ2-7; D gene: NA; V gene: TRBV6-1; CDR3 protein: CASSPRAPTDEQYF; CDR3 DNA: TGTGCCAGCAGTCCCCGGGCCCCAACCGACGAGCAGTACTTC